A single T cell receptor (beta chain) is shown here with its context. The method was immunoSEQ multiplex PCR; TCRdb's version includes in-frame clones alone and lacks a portion of them. This table holds 200,000 to 250,000 clones, 80% to 90% found once. The length of the CDR3 is 14 residues. Per germline, CDR1 SGHKS and CDR2 YYEKEE (reference sequence). Deletions cut 5 bases from V and 4 bases from J, with 13 bases between. This sample stems from a study of blood T cell repertoires in COVID-19. Study context: T cells, B-cell-depleted T cells, or PBMCs provided the cDNA or gDNA that served as material.

The sample taken for sequencing was peripheral blood. This sequence joins TRBV5-5 and TRBJ1-3; no clear D gene. The source of this sequence is a man in his sixties with acute or convalescent COVID-19. In DNA form, the CDR3 reads TGTGCCAGCAGTCAGGTATTATCCGGAAACACCATATATTTT. It yields the protein CASSQVLSGNTIYF. Full variable domain (outside the CDR3, taken from reference TRBV5-5 and TRBJ1-3): DAGVTQSPTHLIKTRGQQVTLRCSPISGHKSVSWYQQVLGQGPQFIFQYYEKEERGRGNFPDRFSARQFPNYSSELNVNALLLGDSALYLCASSQVLSGNTIYFGEGSWLTVV.